These 30 T cell receptor beta chains came from one sample sequenced in a study of blood T cell repertoires in COVID-19. TCRdb's table, derived via immunoSEQ multiplex PCR, lists solely in-frame clones and lacks some. The sample includes 250,000 or so clones, 90% of them seen just once. The sample taken for sequencing was peripheral blood. The receptor set was obtained from a woman aged 60 to 75 with COVID-19, enrolled during active disease.

The chain recombines TRBV19 with TRBJ2-3; 8 bases agree with TRBD2. This CDR3 spans 16 amino acids. V lost 3 bases, J lost 3 bases, and 8 bases stayed unmatched. Germline values: CDR1 LNHDA, CDR2 SQIVND (reference sequence). The CDR3 nucleotides are TGTGCCAGTAGTATTATAGGCGGGGGGAAGACAGATACGCAGTATTTT. Its protein is CASSIIGGGKTDTQYF.

The chain couples TRBV19 to TRBJ1-2; the D gene is possibly TRBD1 (5 bases). V shed 4 bases and J shed 3 bases, with 9 bases lying between them. This CDR3 is built from 13 residues. Germline V gene lookup returns CDR1 LNHDA and CDR2 SQIVND (reference sequence). Written as DNA, the CDR3 is TGTGCCAGTAGTAAGGCCAGGGACTATGGCTACACCTTC. Its protein product is CASSKARDYGYTF.

The chain recombines TRBV11-2 with TRBJ2-2; no clear D gene. The CDR3 covers 14 residues. Trimming took 5 bases from V and 7 from J, leaving 14 bases between them. CDR1 and CDR2 (germline): SGHAT, FQNNGV. This CDR3 reads CASSLREVGGELFF. For the CDR3, the DNA is TGTGCCAGCAGCCTCCGAGAGGTTGGCGGGGAGCTGTTTTTT.

This clone showed up just once. The rearrangement joins TRBV7-2 to TRBJ2-3, with a weak D call TRBD2 (5 bases). The CDR3 spans 17 residues. V dropped 3 bases and J dropped 4 bases, with 20 bases sitting between them. Germline CDR1 reads SGHTA; CDR2 reads FQGNSA. The chain's CDR3 is CASSFAAGSAGPDTQYF. The CDR3 region has the DNA TGTGCCAGCAGCTTCGCTGCGGGTTCCGCGGGTCCAGATACGCAGTATTTT. The full variable domain, rest sourced from reference TRBV7-2 and TRBJ2-3, is GAGVSQSPSNKVTEKGKDVELRCDPISGHTALYWYRQSLGQGLEFLIYFQGNSAPDKSGLPSDRFSAERTGGSVSTLTIQRTQQEDSAVYLCASSFAAGSAGPDTQYFGPGTRLTVL.

The V call is TRBV19, the J call TRBJ1-1, with D tentatively TRBD1 (5 bases). V dropped 6 bases and J dropped 1 base, with 12 bases sitting between them. Germline lookup yields CDR1 LNHDA and CDR2 SQIVND (reference sequence). This CDR3 is 14 amino acids long. The CDR3 here is CASSLGLKNTEAFF. CDR3 DNA sequence: TGTGCCAGTAGCTTGGGGCTCAAGAACACTGAAGCTTTCTTT.

This clone was seen once. The J gene is TRBJ1-3, the V gene TRBV19, with 7 bases matching TRBD1. Germline CDR1 is LNHDA and CDR2 is SQIVND (reference sequence). The CDR3 is 15 amino acids. Trimming cost V 5 bases and J 5 bases; bases outside gene matches: 9. The DNA for the CDR3 is TGTGCCAGTAGTCCAACGGGACAGCAGAGAAACACCATATATTTT. Amino acids: CASSPTGQQRNTIYF. Looking up the rest from reference TRBV19 and TRBJ1-3 gives the full variable domain: DGGITQSPKYLFRKEGQNVTLSCEQNLNHDAMYWYRQDPGQGLRLIYYSQIVNDFQKGDIAEGYSVSREKKESFPLTVTSAQKNPTAFYLCASSPTGQQRNTIYFGEGSWLTVV.

The chain uses TRBV3-1 (or the pseudogene TRBV3-2) and TRBJ2-7, with D unresolved. The germline CDR1 and CDR2 sequences are LGHDT and YNNKEL (reference sequence). This CDR3 spans 12 amino acids. The V end lost 1 base, the J end lost 1 base, and 2 bases lay between the germline ends. The CDR3 coding sequence is TGTGCCAGCAGCCAAGCGTCCTACGAGCAGTACTTC. Translating it yields CASSQASYEQYF.

CDR3 region: CAPNTANEGAPGRTEAFF. The DNA for the CDR3 is TGTGCCCCGAATACCGCAAACGAGGGGGCGCCGGGTCGGACTGAAGCTTTCTTT. This chain joins TRBV3-1 (or the pseudogene TRBV3-2) and TRBJ1-1, with TRBD1 matching over 7 bases. The CDR3 has 18 residues. V was clipped by 11 bases and J by 5 bases; unmatched bases: 26. The germline gives CDR1 LGHDT, CDR2 YNNKEL (reference sequence).

Comment on this clone: This sample also contains other DNA sequences that code for the same CDR3. V and J are TRBV20-1 and TRBJ2-5; D remains ambiguous. V was trimmed by 3 bases and J by 4 bases, leaving 3 bases between them. CDR3 size: 10 residues. CDR1 is DFQATT, CDR2 SNEGSKA, per germline (reference sequence). For the CDR3, the DNA is TGCAGTGCTAGCTCAGAGACCCAGTACTTC. Protein product: CSASSETQYF.

The rearrangement links TRBV6-5 to TRBJ1-1, with D possibly matching TRBD1 (5 bases). This CDR3 spans 13 amino acids. Germline V gene lookup returns CDR1 MNHEY and CDR2 SVGAGI. With 4 bases removed from V and 3 bases from J, the gap between germline ends came to 9 bases. The CDR3, as DNA: TGTGCCAGCAGTTCCGCCAGGGACACTGAAGCTTTCTTT. Protein sequence: CASSSARDTEAFF.

This chain links TRBV5-5 with TRBJ2-1, with 7 bases lining up with TRBD1. Per the germline V gene, CDR1 is SGHKS and CDR2 is YYEKEE (reference sequence). The trim removed 2 bases at V and 4 bases at J, leaving 6 bases unmatched. The CDR3 consists of 15 residues. CDR3 DNA: TGTGCCAGCAGCTTAGAGGGGGCTTTTTACAATGAGCAGTTCTTC. It translates to CASSLEGAFYNEQFF.

The chain carries TRBV6-2 or TRBV6-3 and TRBJ1-2; 8 nucleotides agree with TRBD1. Germline assignment: CDR1 MNHEY and CDR2 SVGEGT. The CDR3 runs to 14 residues. V lost 2 bases, J lost 8 bases, and 7 bases stayed unmatched. The CDR3 DNA sequence: TGTGCCAGCAGTTACCCGACAGGGGTCGAAGGCTACACCTTC. As protein: CASSYPTGVEGYTF.

The rearrangement links TRBV1 to TRBJ2-7; the D call TRBD1 from the table was never checked on the DNA. TRBV1 is flagged as a pseudogene. The CDR3 sequence is 14 residues long. The DNA of the CDR3 is TGCACCAGCAGCCACCCTTCACCAGTTGTCGAGCAGTACTTC. The encoded protein is CTSSHPSPVVEQYF.

The V and J genes are TRBV5-4 and TRBJ1-1; no firm D call. Looked up from germline, CDR1 is SGHNT and CDR2 is YYREEE (reference sequence). The CDR3 length is 12 residues. With 4 bases removed from V and 1 base from J, the gap between germline ends came to 5 bases. The CDR3 here is CASSAENTEAFF. The CDR3 coding sequence is TGTGCCAGCAGCGCGGAGAACACTGAAGCTTTCTTT. Looking up the rest from reference TRBV5-4 and TRBJ1-1 gives the full variable domain: ETGVTQSPTHLIKTRGQQVTLRCSSQSGHNTVSWYQQALGQGPQFIFQYYREEENGRGNFPPRFSGLQFPNYSSELNVNALELDDSALYLCASSAENTEAFFGQGTRLTVV.

This rearrangement joins TRBV14 to TRBJ2-7, with a weak D call TRBD1 (5 bases). The CDR3 covers 15 residues. The V gene's germline CDR1 is SGHDN and CDR2 FVKESK. V was shortened by 2 bases and J by 5 bases, with 16 bases between the two germline ends. CDR3 loop: CASSQLPQGINEQYF. The CDR3, as DNA: TGTGCCAGCAGCCAACTCCCGCAGGGTATAAACGAGCAGTACTTC.

The gene calls are TRBV19 and TRBJ1-5; the D gene is possibly TRBD1 (6 bases). The ends were cut back, 9 bases at V and 7 bases at J, with 19 bases in the middle. Germline V CDR1 and CDR2: LNHDA, SQIVND (reference sequence). This CDR3 has 14 amino acids. CDR3 nucleotide sequence: TGTGCCAGCAACTCGGACAGATTTGGCCAGCCCCAGCATTTT. Translating it yields CASNSDRFGQPQHF.

This clone was counted once. The chain has TRBV25-1 and TRBJ1-2, with D possibly being TRBD1 (6 bases). The CDR3 is made up of 15 amino acids. Germline V gives CDR1 MGHDK, CDR2 SYGVNS. The V and J ends lost 3 bases and 6 bases respectively, with 17 bases between them. CDR3 loop: CASSDPARGSHGYTF. In nucleotides, the CDR3 is TGTGCCAGCAGTGATCCCGCCAGGGGTTCCCATGGCTACACCTTC.

For the CDR3, the DNA is TGTGCCAGCAGCAGAGACAGAGCGAACACTGAAGCTTTCTTT. Translating it yields CASSRDRANTEAFF. The chain employs TRBV5-4 and TRBJ1-1; tentative D call: TRBD1 (5 bases). Deletions cut 4 bases from V and 1 base from J, with 11 bases between. The CDR3 consists of 14 residues. Germline V gene lookup returns CDR1 SGHNT and CDR2 YYREEE (reference sequence).

V and J are TRBV6-2 or TRBV6-3 and TRBJ1-6; no reliable D call. This CDR3 has 13 amino acids. Trimming removed 5 bases at V and 6 bases at J, with 8 bases between. CDR1 and CDR2 (germline): MNHEY, SVGEGT. CDR3 coding DNA: TGTGCCAGCAGTCTCGGTTTTAATTCACCCCTCCACTTT. The encoded protein is CASSLGFNSPLHF.

V usage is TRBV7-9 and J usage is TRBJ1-4, with no clear D. CDR3 length: 14 amino acids. Between the trimmed V and J ends, which lost 2 bases and 5 bases, there was a span of 9 bases. The V gene's germline CDR1 is SEHNR and CDR2 FQNEAQ (reference sequence). The CDR3 sequence is CASSLSVSNEKLFF. CDR3 DNA: TGTGCCAGCAGCTTATCGGTTTCGAATGAAAAACTGTTTTTT.

J is TRBJ1-6 and V is TRBV5-6, with D perhaps matching TRBD1 (5 bases). The V and J ends lost 2 bases and 6 bases respectively, with 15 bases between them. The CDR3 is 16 amino acids. CDR1 is SGHDT, CDR2 YYEEEE, per germline. The chain's CDR3 is CASSFYAGIGNSPLHF. DNA for the CDR3: TGTGCCAGCAGCTTTTATGCAGGGATCGGTAATTCACCCCTCCACTTT. The full variable domain, with the rest looked up from reference TRBV5-6 and TRBJ1-6, is DAGVTQSPTHLIKTRGQQVTLRCSPKSGHDTVSWYQQALGQGPQFIFQYYEEEERQRGNFPDRFSGHQFPNYSSELNVNALLLGDSALYLCASSFYAGIGNSPLHFGNGTRLTVT.

J is TRBJ1-2 and V is TRBV5-8; the D gene is possibly TRBD1 (6 bases). The V and J ends lost 1 base and 5 bases respectively, with 6 bases between them. This CDR3 contains 12 residues. Germline CDR1 SGHTS, CDR2 YDEGEE. The CDR3 DNA is TGTGCCAGCAGCTTGACAGGGTATGGCTACACCTTC. It codes for CASSLTGYGYTF. The full variable domain, with the rest looked up from reference TRBV5-8 and TRBJ1-2, is EAGVTQSPTHLIKTRGQQATLRCSPISGHTSVYWYQQALGLGLQFLLWYDEGEERNRGNFPPRFSGRQFPNYSSELNVNALELEDSALYLCASSLTGYGYTFGSGTRLTVV.

The chain recombines TRBV2 with TRBJ1-1, with D possibly TRBD1 on 5 matching bases. Trimming cost V 10 bases and J 5 bases, with 11 bases left between them. The CDR3 loop spans 11 amino acids. The germline V gene has CDR1 SNHLY and CDR2 FYNNEI. The CDR3 sequence: CATGQGTEAFF. Here the CDR3 DNA reads TGTGCCACCGGGCAGGGAACTGAAGCTTTCTTT.

V gene TRBV27 combines with J gene TRBJ2-5, with D perhaps TRBD2 (7 bases). Looked up from germline, CDR1 is MNHEY and CDR2 is SMNVEV (reference sequence). V lost 6 bases and J lost 7, with 18 bases in between. This CDR3 has 14 amino acids. The CDR3 reads CASSEGGGYVTQYF. CDR3 DNA sequence: TGTGCCAGCAGCGAAGGGGGGGGTTATGTGACCCAGTACTTC.

V usage is TRBV5-1 and J usage is TRBJ1-2, with D unresolved. Trimming took off 0 bases at V and 7 bases at J, with 13 bases between the two ends. CDR1 and CDR2 (germline): SGHRS, YFSETQ. The CDR3 contains 14 residues. The chain's CDR3 is CASSLESGRFGYTF. The CDR3, as DNA: TGCGCCAGCAGCTTGGAATCTGGGAGGTTTGGCTACACCTTC. Full variable domain (outside the CDR3, taken from reference TRBV5-1 and TRBJ1-2): KAGVTQTPRYLIKTRGQQVTLSCSPISGHRSVSWYQQTPGQGLQFLFEYFSETQRNKGNFPGRFSGRQFSNSRSEMNVSTLELGDSALYLCASSLESGRFGYTFGSGTRLTVV.

The chain joins TRBV4-2 to TRBJ1-5; 8 bases line up with TRBD1. Losses at the gene ends were 3 bases for V and 2 bases for J; bases not matched to a gene: 6. The CDR3 consists of 16 residues. Germline CDR1 and CDR2: LGHNA and YNFKEQ. The DNA for the CDR3 is TGTGCCAGCAGCCAGCGACAGGGGTGGGGCAATCAGCCCCAGCATTTT. This translates into CASSQRQGWGNQPQHF.

The CDR3 here is CASSPGPNEKLFF. As DNA, the CDR3 is TGTGCCAGCTCACCAGGCCCTAATGAAAAACTGTTTTTT. The chain recombines TRBV18 with TRBJ1-4; D gene unclear. Trimming took off 2 bases at V and 3 bases at J, with 4 bases between the two ends. The CDR3 has 13 amino acids. Germline CDR1 reads KGHSH; CDR2 reads LQKENI. Based on the CDR3 plus reference TRBV18 and TRBJ1-4, the full variable domain is NAGVMQNPRHLVRRRGQEARLRCSPMKGHSHVYWYRQLPEEGLKFMVYLQKENIIDESGMPKERFSAEFPKEGPSILRIQQVVRGDSAAYFCASSPGPNEKLFFGSGTQLSVL.

The chain employs TRBV7-9 and TRBJ1-1; D call uncertain. This CDR3 is built from 13 residues. Per germline, CDR1 SEHNR and CDR2 FQNEAQ (reference sequence). V lost 1 base and J lost 6, with 9 bases in between. In nucleotides, the CDR3 is TGTGCCAGCAGCTTAGTAGCTTTGGCTGAAGCTTTCTTT. Encoded protein: CASSLVALAEAFF.

Worth noting for this clone: This specimen includes other DNA sequences encoding the same CDR3. The chain carries TRBV7-9 and TRBJ1-2; possible D gene TRBD1, 5 bases. Trimming left V 2 bases short and J 4 bases short, with 5 bases between. The CDR3 spans 12 residues. CDR1 and CDR2 from the germline V gene are SEHNR and FQNEAQ (reference sequence). The CDR3 nucleotides read TGTGCCAGCAGCTTAACAGGCTATGGCTACACCTTC. Translated, it gives CASSLTGYGYTF.

The gene calls are TRBV3-1 (or the pseudogene TRBV3-2) and TRBJ1-1; no firm D call. The CDR3 is made up of 15 amino acids. Germline CDR1 reads LGHDT; CDR2 reads YNNKEL (reference sequence). V lost 1 base and J 1 base, leaving 10 bases between the germline ends. In DNA form, the CDR3 reads TGTGCCAGCAGCCAAGTCTCGGCAGGGAACACTGAAGCTTTCTTT. The encoded protein is CASSQVSAGNTEAFF.